A few counts support the clone carrying this TCR beta chain. The target antigen is unknown. For the second PCR, which ran for about 6 to 11 cycles, a sample-barcoded 5' primer and a J-beta primer mix were used. TCRdb called the 5' RACE reads again in MiXCR, with one record for every CDR3 protein. The data show fewer than 2 million distinct CDR3 sequences, approximately 40% seen once. The data belong to a study of blood T cells in healthy people across ages. Study at large: About one barcoded TCR beta cDNA was captured per two T cells. Points from the study as a whole: Aged donors had fewer naive CD4+ cells and lower diversity than long-lived donors.

The germline gives CDR1 KGHDR, CDR2 SFDVKD. This CDR3 region has 14 residues. Trimming took off 8 bases at V and 8 bases at J, with 18 bases between the two ends. The total RNA that was extracted per sample amounted to at least 5 micrograms. V usage is TRBV24-1 and J usage is TRBJ2-1; D might be TRBD1 or TRBD2, each matching 5 bases. The receptor comes from a human donor in good health. Sequencing used blood. The CDR3 protein is CATNGGAVEDEQFF. DNA of the CDR3: TGTGCCACCAATGGTGGGGCGGTGGAGGATGAGCAGTTCTTC.